This entry lists 28 T cell receptor beta chains sequenced from one sample in a study of CD8+ T cells in alopecia areata. Following extraction, RNA underwent reverse transcription to cDNA, which served as the sequencing template. TCRdb keeps only in-frame clones here, not all; method: immunoSEQ multiplex PCR. The table records some 99,000 clones, 61% of them present only once. Treatment in this sample: oral pan-JAK inhibitor, 5-10 mg twice daily. The material sequenced was CD8+ T cells sorted from blood, taken at week 4, from a patient treated with tofacitinib. Every receptor here comes from a human donor with alopecia areata.

This chain links TRBV7-9 with TRBJ1-1; the D gene is possibly TRBD1 (5 bases). Deletions cut 5 bases from V and 1 base from J, with 17 bases between. CDR1 SEHNR and CDR2 FQNEAQ come from the germline V gene (reference sequence). This CDR3 spans 16 amino acids. CDR3 DNA sequence: TGTGCCAGCAGCCACGGGTTGGCAGGGTGGAACACTGAAGCTTTCTTT. This codes for CASSHGLAGWNTEAFF.

This clone was found once. The chain employs TRBV2 and TRBJ2-2, with 9 nucleotides matching TRBD1. V shed 4 bases, J shed 2 bases, and the junction held 2 bases outside the gene matches. Germline assignment: CDR1 SNHLY and CDR2 FYNNEI. The CDR3 has 15 amino acids. CDR3: CASSGTGVNTGELFF. DNA for the CDR3: TGTGCCAGCAGTGGGACAGGGGTAAACACCGGGGAGCTGTTTTTT.

The chain has TRBV23-1 and TRBJ2-5; TRBD1 matches 8 bases. TRBV23-1 is placed among ORFs of uncertain function. CDR3 length equals 16 residues. The trim removed 7 bases at V and 3 bases at J, leaving 13 bases unmatched. The DNA of the CDR3 is TGCGCCAGCATGGAGAATCGGACAGGGACCAAAGAGACCCAGTACTTC. As protein: CASMENRTGTKETQYF.

V is TRBV13 and J is TRBJ1-4, with D perhaps matching TRBD1 (6 bases). This CDR3 is 17 amino acids long. Germline CDR1 is PRHDT and CDR2 is FYEKMQ (reference sequence). Trimming removed 2 bases from V and 0 bases from J, with 13 bases in between. CDR3 amino acids: CASSLLGGAATNEKLFF. Written as DNA, the CDR3 is TGTGCCAGCAGCTTACTCGGGGGCGCAGCAACTAATGAAAAACTGTTTTTT.

This clone has just one count. CDR3 DNA sequence: TGTGCCAGCAGCGTGTACAGGGGGAGCCAAGAGACCCAGTACTTC. Residues: CASSVYRGSQETQYF. V gene TRBV9 combines with J gene TRBJ2-5, with TRBD1 matching over 8 bases. CDR1 SGDLS and CDR2 YYNGEE come from the germline V gene. V shed 2 bases and J 1 base; nucleotides not matched to a gene: 4. This CDR3 region has 15 residues. The full variable domain, with the rest looked up from reference TRBV9 and TRBJ2-5, is DSGVTQTPKHLITATGQRVTLRCSPRSGDLSVYWYQQSLDQGLQFLIQYYNGEERAKGNILERFSAQQFPDLHSELNLSSLELGDSALYFCASSVYRGSQETQYFGPGTRLLVL.

This sequence joins TRBV2 and TRBJ1-2; no firm D call. The germline V gene encodes CDR1 SNHLY and CDR2 FYNNEI. CDR3 size: 13 residues. The V end lost 3 bases, the J end lost 8 bases, and 13 bases lay between the germline ends. CDR3 nucleotides: TGTGCCAGCAGTGATATCGATTTAGGCGGCTACACCTTC. Translation gives CASSDIDLGGYTF.

The chain recombines TRBV7-2 with TRBJ2-1; no clear D. The CDR3 has 14 residues. Germline V CDR1 and CDR2: SGHTA, FQGNSA. Trimming stripped 0 bases from V and 2 bases from J, with 5 bases between. The CDR3, as DNA: TGTGCCAGCAGCTTAGCGCATACCTACAATGAGCAGTTCTTC. Amino acids: CASSLAHTYNEQFF.

The chain couples TRBV5-1 to TRBJ2-7, with D perhaps given as TRBD1 or TRBD2 (5 bases each). The CDR3 has 14 amino acids. Trimming left V 7 bases short and J 1 base short, with 15 bases between. The germline gives CDR1 SGHRS, CDR2 YFSETQ. CDR3 sequence reads: CASADRDLSYEQYF. In DNA form, the CDR3 reads TGCGCCAGCGCCGACCGGGACCTATCCTACGAGCAGTACTTC.

The chain recombines TRBV9 with TRBJ2-7; D might be TRBD2 (7 bases). Trimming pared 4 bases from V and 5 bases from J, leaving 13 bases between. Per the germline V gene, CDR1 is SGDLS and CDR2 is YYNGEE. CDR3 length: 13 amino acids. The CDR3 DNA reads TGTGCCAGCAGCTTAAGGGGGGGCGACGAGCAGTACTTC. Protein: CASSLRGGDEQYF.

This clone was counted only a few times. This chain connects TRBV15 to TRBJ2-3; D gene uncertain. Per germline, CDR1 LNHNV and CDR2 YYDKDF (reference sequence). Trimming shortened V by 6 bases and J by 0 bases, and 4 bases separated the two germline ends. The CDR3 spans 12 residues. CDR3: CATRGSTDTQYF. The CDR3, as DNA: TGTGCCACCAGGGGCAGCACAGATACGCAGTATTTT.

The chain joins TRBV25-1 to TRBJ2-7, with D perhaps TRBD2 (6 bases). This CDR3 has 13 amino acids. V was cut by 3 bases and J by 5 bases, with 11 bases left in between. Germline CDR1 and CDR2: MGHDK and SYGVNS. This CDR3 is CASSDGGVDEQYF. CDR3 coding DNA: TGTGCCAGCAGTGACGGGGGTGTAGACGAGCAGTACTTC.

V gene TRBV11-3 combines with J gene TRBJ2-2, with TRBD1 identical over 10 bases. Trimming at V came to 1 base and at J to 3 bases, leaving 5 bases not matched to a gene. Germline loops: CDR1 SGHNT, CDR2 YENEEA. There are 17 residues in the CDR3. CDR3 in amino acids: CASSLGPGQGYTGELFF. The DNA of the CDR3 is TGTGCCAGCAGCTTAGGGCCGGGACAGGGGTACACCGGGGAGCTGTTTTTT.

The chain carries TRBV27 and TRBJ2-7, with 8 bases aligning to TRBD1. J was trimmed by 4 bases and V by 3 bases; bases with no gene match: 2. Germline values: CDR1 MNHEY, CDR2 SMNVEV (reference sequence). The CDR3 has 13 amino acids. CDR3 loop: CASSFRGQYEQYF. The CDR3 nucleotides read TGTGCCAGCAGTTTCAGGGGGCAGTACGAGCAGTACTTC.

The V gene is TRBV7-2, the J gene TRBJ2-3, with TRBD2 matching over 9 bases. J was trimmed by 0 bases and V by 3 bases; bases with no gene match: 4. Germline-derived CDR1 and CDR2 are SGHTA and FQGNSA. CDR3 size: 16 residues. As DNA, the CDR3 is TGTGCCAGCAGCTTTCTAGCGGGAACTAGCACAGATACGCAGTATTTT. Its translation is CASSFLAGTSTDTQYF. Combining the CDR3 with reference TRBV7-2 and TRBJ2-3 gives the whole variable domain GAGVSQSPSNKVTEKGKDVELRCDPISGHTALYWYRQSLGQGLEFLIYFQGNSAPDKSGLPSDRFSAERTGGSVSTLTIQRTQQEDSAVYLCASSFLAGTSTDTQYFGPGTRLTVL.

This clone was seen only a few times. J is TRBJ1-1 and V is TRBV29-1; D is unresolved. CDR1 SQVTM and CDR2 ANQGSEA come from the germline V gene. There are 14 residues in the CDR3. V was shortened by 3 bases and J by 0 bases, with 11 bases between the two germline ends. The CDR3: CSVDPVSMNTEAFF. CDR3 DNA sequence: TGCAGCGTTGATCCAGTTTCAATGAACACTGAAGCTTTCTTT.

The chain employs TRBV5-1 and TRBJ2-1; D is uncertain. Between the trimmed V and J ends, which lost 0 bases and 0 bases, there was a span of 13 bases. This CDR3 region has 17 residues. Per the germline V gene, CDR1 is SGHRS and CDR2 is YFSETQ. The CDR3 sequence: CASSLAQHQSSYNEQFF. Here the CDR3 DNA reads TGCGCCAGCAGCTTGGCCCAGCACCAGAGCTCCTACAATGAGCAGTTCTTC.

This clone came up once. This sequence joins TRBV25-1 and TRBJ2-1, with a weak D call TRBD2 (6 bases). This CDR3 is built from 13 residues. The germline V gene has CDR1 MGHDK and CDR2 SYGVNS. V shed 1 base and J shed 5 bases, with 6 bases lying between them. CDR3 nucleotide sequence: TGTGCCAGCAGTGAATGGGGGGACAATGAGCAGTTCTTC. Protein product: CASSEWGDNEQFF.

This clone was found a few times. The V and J genes are TRBV30 and TRBJ2-2; D ambiguous. There are 17 residues in the CDR3. V lost 1 base and J 1 base, leaving 16 bases between the germline ends. Germline V CDR1 and CDR2: GTSNPN, SVGIG (reference sequence). CDR3 loop: CAWSAGPPSENTGELFF. As DNA, the CDR3 is TGTGCCTGGAGTGCGGGTCCCCCGTCGGAGAACACCGGGGAGCTGTTTTTT.

The chain joins TRBV2 to TRBJ2-7; TRBD1 matches at 10 bases. V was pared by 6 bases and J by 4 bases, with 6 bases of the junction left unmatched. This CDR3 is built from 14 residues. Germline V gene sequence: CDR1 SNHLY, CDR2 FYNNEI. DNA of the CDR3: TGTGCCAGCAGAGATCCGGGACAGGGGTACGAGCAGTACTTC. The encoded protein is CASRDPGQGYEQYF.

CDR3 coding DNA: TGTGCCAGCATAGTCCGCGGGAGATTGGGGCAAGAGACCCAGTACTTC. As protein: CASIVRGRLGQETQYF. V gene TRBV2 combines with J gene TRBJ2-5; 7 nucleotides line up with TRBD2. Germline CDR1 reads SNHLY; CDR2 reads FYNNEI. This CDR3 spans 16 amino acids. After removal of 7 bases from V and 2 bases from J, the junction contained 13 bases not matched to a gene. The complete variable domain, with remaining parts taken from reference TRBV2 and TRBJ2-5, reads EPEVTQTPSHQVTQMGQEVILRCVPISNHLYFYWYRQILGQKVEFLVSFYNNEISEKSEIFDDQFSVERPDGSNFTLKIRSTKLEDSAMYFCASIVRGRLGQETQYFGPGTRLLVL.

The rearrangement uses TRBV7-7 and TRBJ2-2; D ambiguous. The CDR3 has 15 residues. Germline V gene data show CDR1 as SSHAT and CDR2 as FNYEAQ (reference sequence). Trimming left V 6 bases short and J 3 bases short, with 14 bases between. CDR3 region: CASRAGGPYTGELFF. The CDR3 coding sequence is TGTGCCAGCAGGGCTGGTGGCCCCTACACCGGGGAGCTGTTTTTT.

This clone was picked up a small number of times. The chain recombines TRBV21-1 with TRBJ2-5; the table's D call, TRBD2, has no DNA check behind it. TRBV21-1 is deemed a pseudogene. The CDR3 consists of 18 residues. CDR3: CASSRTRSGGVEGETQYF. CDR3 nucleotide sequence: TGTGCCAGCAGCAGAACGAGGAGCGGGGGCGTCGAGGGGGAGACCCAGTACTTC.

This clone was counted a few times. The J gene is TRBJ1-1, the V gene TRBV5-1, with unresolved D. The CDR3 runs to 15 residues. Trimming removed 0 bases at V and 3 bases at J, with 12 bases between. Germline CDR1 SGHRS, CDR2 YFSETQ. The CDR3 bases are TGCGCCAGCAGCTTGGGGCCAGGACGGGACACTGAAGCTTTCTTT. Protein: CASSLGPGRDTEAFF.

The V call is TRBV27, the J call TRBJ2-6; TRBD1 matches 8 bases. The germline CDR1 and CDR2 sequences are MNHEY and SMNVEV (reference sequence). The CDR3 spans 18 residues. J lost 0 bases, V lost 1 base, and 5 bases had no gene match. The CDR3 region is CASSLYPTGDSGANVLTF. In DNA form, the CDR3 reads TGTGCCAGCAGTTTATACCCGACAGGGGACTCTGGGGCCAACGTCCTGACTTTC. The whole variable domain, filled in from reference TRBV27 and TRBJ2-6, reads EAQVTQNPRYLITVTGKKLTVTCSQNMNHEYMSWYRQDPGLGLRQIYYSMNVEVTDKGDVPEGYKVSRKEKRNFPLILESPSPNQTSLYFCASSLYPTGDSGANVLTFGAGSRLTVL.

This rearrangement joins TRBV7-9 to TRBJ2-3; 7 bases are shared with TRBD2. The germline V gene encodes CDR1 SEHNR and CDR2 FQNEAQ (reference sequence). The J segment lost 2 bases and the V segment lost 5 bases, leaving 10 bases of the junction unmatched. This CDR3 spans 16 amino acids. The CDR3, as DNA: TGTGCCAGCAGCGCACCATCGGGACTACACACAGATACGCAGTATTTT. Amino acid sequence: CASSAPSGLHTDTQYF. The full variable domain, completed using reference TRBV7-9 and TRBJ2-3, is DTGVSQNPRHKITKRGQNVTFRCDPISEHNRLYWYRQTLGQGPEFLTYFQNEAQLEKSRLLSDRFSAERPKGSFSTLEIQRTEQGDSAMYLCASSAPSGLHTDTQYFGPGTRLTVL.

The J gene is TRBJ1-2, the V gene TRBV19; D gene uncertain. This CDR3 has 14 residues. Between the trimmed V and J ends, which lost 3 bases and 3 bases, there was a span of 11 bases. The germline CDR1 and CDR2 sequences are LNHDA and SQIVND (reference sequence). The CDR3 nucleotides are TGTGCCAGTAGTATCACCCCCACGGACTATGGCTACACCTTC. Translating gives CASSITPTDYGYTF.

V gene TRBV28 combines with J gene TRBJ2-7, with D maybe TRBD2 (7 bases). Trimming took 1 base from V and 3 from J, leaving 19 bases between them. The CDR3 loop spans 17 amino acids. The V gene's germline CDR1 is MDHEN and CDR2 SYDVKM. The chain's CDR3 is CASSLSTGGGQLYEQYF. CDR3 sequence (DNA): TGTGCCAGCAGTTTATCGACCGGCGGGGGCCAACTCTACGAGCAGTACTTC.

This chain uses TRBV2 with TRBJ2-2; D might be TRBD1 (5 bases). The germline CDR1 and CDR2 sequences are SNHLY and FYNNEI. Trimming left V 8 bases short and J 5 bases short, with 18 bases between. This CDR3 has 15 amino acids. The CDR3 reads CASLSPDGQTGELFF. The DNA for the CDR3 is TGTGCCAGCCTGTCGCCCGACGGACAAACCGGGGAGCTGTTTTTT.